The clone carrying this TCR beta chain was found once. Its antigen is unknown. The sample comes from a study of shared clonotypes between healthy human individuals. Produced via immunoSEQ multiplex PCR; TCRdb's table is partial and in-frame only. Among roughly 2.2 million clones listed, roughly 93% were seen once. General observations from the study: When compared with the clonotypes that were shared by all four sorted-subset donors, the non-shared clonotypes turned out to have lower generation probabilities. What naive subsets generally showed was a larger estimated richness than memory subsets showed.

This receptor was identified in a man aged 18 to 30 in good health. Some clones in this sample may be carry-over from other donors' samples. Input material: naive CD4+ T cells from PBMCs. The subset here: CD45RA+ positively selected.

Here the CDR3 reads CSVETSGRGRTQYF. As DNA, the CDR3 is TGCAGCGTTGAAACTAGCGGGAGGGGGAGGACCCAGTACTTC. V is TRBV29-1 and J is TRBJ2-5; 13 positions match TRBD2. Germline V lookup: CDR1 SQVTM, CDR2 ANQGSEA. This CDR3 has 14 residues. With 2 bases clipped from V and 7 bases from J, the junction kept 4 bases outside the gene matches.